This T cell receptor (beta chain) was documented in a study of T-cell reconstitution after alpha-beta-depleted transplantation in children. Construction of the TCRbeta library involved unique molecular identifiers. MiXCR, applied by TCRdb to the PCR reads, yields one record per CDR3 protein. The sample has approximately 500,000 distinct CDR3 sequences, about 10% seen once. Study results and limitations: Roughly two months post-transplant, alpha-beta T cells reportedly originated from several hundred graft clones that had expanded. A year had passed since transplant, and T-cell counts and diversity by then came mostly from newly produced T cells.

The sample holds many counts of this clonotype. What it recognizes is unknown. With 2 bases removed from V and 7 bases from J, the gap between germline ends came to 9 bases. This CDR3 has 12 amino acids. Germline V gene data show CDR1 as SEHNR and CDR2 as FQNEAQ (reference sequence). The TCR sequence derives from a child aged 2-9 years with inherited bone marrow failure, due to receive a stem cell transplant. The chain is built from TRBV7-9 and TRBJ2-7; D is uncertain. This specimen was PBMCs, taken before TCRalphabeta/CD19-depleted stem cell transplant. The CDR3 DNA is TGTGCCAGCAGCTTACTCTCGAGTGAGCAGTACTTC. It codes for CASSLLSSEQYF.